A selection of T cell receptor beta chains follows, all from one sample in a study of molecular identifiers for immune sequencing clone quantification. TCRdb called the PCR reads again in MiXCR, with one record for every CDR3 protein. The table lists some 680,000 distinct CDR3 sequences, 25% of them singletons. The sequenced sample consisted of naive CD8+ T cells from blood, with Jurkat cell RNA spiked in. The receptors here all came from a human donor in good health. Some libraries in this study had Jurkat cell RNA spiked in. The CDR3 runs from the conserved cysteine through the conserved F or W.

TRBV20-1	TRBJ1-4	CSARAGSRESTTNEKLFF
TRBV29-1	TRBJ2-1	CSVERDYSYNEQFF
TRBV6-4	TRBJ2-1	CASRRTASGPYNEQFF
TRBV11-2	TRBJ1-3	CASSLVTGGETGNTIYF
TRBV4-1	TRBJ2-2	CASSQRDRGTGELFF
TRBV5-3	TRBJ2-7	CASSGGTGSVSYEQYF
TRBV7-6	TRBJ1-3	CASSLTGTGNTIYF
TRBV6-1	TRBJ2-7	CASSDRDSNYEQYF
TRBV15	TRBJ1-5	CVTSRDLGVGQPQHF
TRBV12-3/TRBV12-4	TRBJ1-4	CASSSTRLGTTNEKLFF
TRBV5-1	TRBJ2-7	CASSLGGSYERYF
TRBV30	TRBJ1-2	CAWDDRGNYGYTF
TRBV2	TRBJ2-4	CARGRQDGQYF
TRBV27	TRBJ1-1	CASSLSRGYWTEAFF
TRBV19	TRBJ2-3	CASSIELAGGLGDTQYF
TRBV4-3	TRBJ1-1	CASSTRNNRGNTEAFF
TRBV12-3/TRBV12-4	TRBJ2-5	CASSPGLAGPEQVTQYF
TRBV6-5	TRBJ2-3	CASSLLSWTDTQYF
TRBV19	TRBJ1-1	CASSKGVTEALF
TRBV20-1	TRBJ1-4	CSARTPTNEKLFF
TRBV12-3/TRBV12-4	TRBJ2-3	CASSWTSGGLDTQYF
TRBV27	TRBJ1-5	CASSPLGPGEPQHF
TRBV7-9	TRBJ2-7	CASSYGTLPYEQYF
TRBV5-6	TRBJ2-3	CASSLAKLAGVDADTQYF